This paragraph covers one T cell receptor beta chain sequence. The antigen is unknown. Per the germline V gene, CDR1 is KGHSH and CDR2 is LQKENI. V lost 4 bases and J lost 5; bases outside the gene matches: 3. This CDR3 is 14 amino acids long. These data come from a study of cytomegalovirus exposure and HLA in healthy donors. Broader study findings: Across donors, sequencing depth was assumed by presence/absence analyses to be roughly uniform.

Both 60 Vbeta primers and 13 Jbeta primers went into the PCR. Sequencing used immunoSEQ multiplex PCR; TCRdb keeps in-frame clones, though not all of them. The sample lists approximately 85,000 clones, 62% occurring once. The chain combines TRBV18 with TRBJ1-5; 9 bases map to TRBD1. Sequenced: PBMCs. This clonotype was obtained from a woman in her thirties in good health and CMV-seropositive. The CDR3: CASSRTGDHQPQHF. The CDR3 DNA follows: TGTGCCAGCTCACGGACAGGGGATCATCAGCCCCAGCATTTT.